This paragraph covers one T cell receptor (beta chain) sequence. No antigen is known for it. cDNA libraries for TCR beta contained unique molecular identifiers. Researchers reported 400,000 to 550,000 cDNA molecules coming from roughly 0.93 to 9.6 million T cells. TCRdb itself ran the PCR reads through MiXCR, one entry per CDR3 protein. The table records a few hundred thousand distinct CDR3 sequences, 34% of them present only once. The data were taken from a study of post-analysis software for immune sequencing data. Study details: The patients showed relapsing-remitting, secondary progressive and progressive-relapsing multiple sclerosis courses.

The study's findings and limits: Diversity measured as normalized Chao1 was significantly lower in multiple sclerosis patients than in controls. Same-batch samples co-clustered strongly by F measure. Higher frequency in patients than in controls was seen for roughly five TRBV segments, with TRBV5-6, TRBV5-1 and TRBV20-1 among them.

CDR3 length: 19 residues. The germline gives CDR1 SGHVS, CDR2 FQNEAQ. V trimming: 1 base; J trimming: 6 bases; junction bases outside the gene matches: 14. The receptor comes from a girl between 2 and 17 years old with multiple sclerosis. Sequencing was done on a sample of blood. The chain links TRBV7-8 to TRBJ2-1; 11 bases are a match to TRBD2. The CDR3, as DNA: TGTGCCAGCAGCTTAGTCCGTCCTAGCGGGGGGTCCCACGGCAATGAGCAGTTCTTC. It codes for CASSLVRPSGGSHGNEQFF.